This TCR beta chain was recorded in a study of cytomegalovirus exposure and HLA in healthy donors (dated by TCRdb to 2016 to 2017). With respect to the entire study: An earlier analysis of around 600 of the donors reported 250 to 300 Gb of sequence data and around 110 million unique TCR beta sequences from around 200 million T cells. Genome-wide SNP genotypes for about three fifths of the 666 donors were used in a later genetic analysis, which treated that subset as a discovery cohort. A few DR-DQ haplotypes were handled as single units for association and clustering because linkage in the cohort was strong. Roughly 320 gigabases of sequencing data and 91 million or so unique TCR sequences made up an early release that covered approximately 700 HLA-typed donors. Typing coverage differed by locus: A, B, C, DRB1 and DQB1 were typed in about 629-630 donors, DQA1 in 522, DPA1 in 600 to 610, and DPB1 in approximately 450. To predict cytomegalovirus infection status, the study combined high-throughput TCR immunosequencing, statistical association of individual TCRs with disease status, and machine learning. All discovery cohort repertoires had been generated on a single sequencing platform. Of the 300 to 500 genotyped donors, roughly 76% were placed in the genetic ancestry cluster associated with self-reported Caucasian donors. In the later analysis, no new phenotypic data were used to find candidate immune exposures; instead, reliance was placed on TCR beta sequences and their occurrence across donors. The study aimed to test whether signatures of past pathogen exposure could be identified by cataloging public T cell receptors. Donor age, sex, ethnicity and CMV serostatus were compiled together with the repertoire data. Among 398 genotyped donors of the cohort, an average of 235,054 unique TCR beta nucleotide sequences were sequenced per donor, around 18% of them non-productive. A later analysis re-examined previously published TCR beta repertoires from roughly 720 donors and added high-resolution HLA genotyping to investigate patterns of TCR occurrence. A separate validation cohort of 100 to 150 different subjects was used in addition to the roughly 720-subject first cohort. The T cell repertoires of 550 to 850 subjects were profiled by immunosequencing and related to cytomegalovirus serostatus. Class I and class II HLA loci were covered by the typing at four-digit resolution. In an earlier analysis of around 540 of the donors, high-throughput TCR beta sequencing was used to judge whether each TCR beta V gene segment behaved as functional or pseudogenic. Paper-wide results and their limitations: The sequencing pipeline was judged likely to have produced a cluster of highly shared sequence variants as a technical artifact. For the cohort, immune exposure information was limited to CMV serostatus. A further reported finding was that TCR beta sequences accurately predicted the HLA-A and HLA-B alleles for most subjects in the first cohort. According to a later analysis, TCR association rates differed among HLA loci, with DRB1 alleles showing the most associated TCRs and HLA-C alleles showing the fewest. Correlated functional status among segregating V segments might be attributable to linkage disequilibrium, but an unknown experimental factor could not be ruled out. It was suggested by the authors that the approach could potentially be generalized to other disease states and immunological phenotypes. A later genetic analysis associated a missense DCLRE1C variant with V-gene and J-gene trimming of TCR beta chains, and an independent cohort replicated the association. A later analysis associated 15,000 or so TCR beta sequences with specific HLA alleles at a false discovery rate of 0.05. In this cohort, only TCR beta chains were sequenced, and detectable features were limited by the absence of alpha or paired-chain data. Compared with equally common non-associated chains, HLA-associated TCR beta chains in a later analysis were more clonally expanded and had lower generation probabilities. When HLA alleles, especially DR and DQ, strongly co-occurred, TCR associations were difficult to assign to individual alleles. While some public TCRs were present in many individuals, most TCR sequences turned up only very rarely across donors. In a later analysis, most CMV-associated TCR beta chains were found to appear HLA-restricted, with HLA associations seemingly driven largely by CMV exposure. Several of the top co-occurrence clusters appeared to be linked to parvovirus B19, influenza, CMV and Epstein-Barr virus, according to a later analysis. According to a later genetic analysis, donors in an Asian-associated ancestry cluster had fewer N-insertions in productive TCRs than the approximately 630-donor mean. In both the original and validation cohorts, the classifier was reported to diagnose cytomegalovirus status with high specificity and sensitivity. The study listed 164 TCR beta chains as associated with cytomegalovirus. Some IMGT-functional V segments, including TRBV6-2 and TRBV6-3, could not be told apart with the 87-base-pair reads, so those segments were excluded. Broadly in line with IMGT annotations, most TCR beta V segments showed up in productive rearrangements about 90% or about 30% of the time in an earlier analysis of 587 of the donors. In vitro tests confirmed that a few of the cytomegalovirus-associated TCR beta chains recognize cytomegalovirus antigens. Because HLA typing was missing for some donors at each locus, association tests included only the typed subset. The earlier analysis of 587 of the donors excluded over 15 rarely observed V segments, including chromosome 9 orphons, because counts were too low. Presence/absence analyses assumed roughly uniform sequencing depth across donors, an assumption that may not hold.

Taken from the germline V gene (reference sequence), the CDR1 and CDR2 loops are MNHNY and SVGAGI. The CDR3 runs 13 residues from the cysteine to the phenylalanine. Left in the record is the CDR3 DNA by itself, 39 bases read in frame from the first base. The germline ends are 10 bases apart after V is trimmed by 6 bases and J by 2 bases. With regard to this clone: The antigen this receptor binds is unknown.

The protocol used for the library was the immunoSEQ multiplex PCR assay. For the multiplex PCR, a mixture combining 60 forward primers for TCR Vbeta segments and 13 reverse primers for TCR Jbeta segments was used. The CDR3 region of rearranged TCR beta genes was amplified from genomic DNA with a multiplex PCR assay. On the Illumina HiSeq System, the amplified TCR beta libraries were sequenced as 87-base-pair reads. Per the authors' processing: A later analysis tallied 70 million to 100 million unique TCR beta chains across the 666 repertoires, and around 9.9 million of those chains were shared by two or more donors. Raw reads were error-corrected and collapsed into unique sequences by a nearest-neighbor algorithm in which closely related sequences were merged to remove PCR and sequencing errors. V, D and J gene segments were assigned by aligning CDR3 sequences to IMGT reference sequences. For a sequence to be retained, at least a six-nucleotide match to both a V gene segment and a J gene segment was required. Rearrangements were classified as productive when the CDR3 lacked stop codons and remained in frame with V and J, and all other rearrangements were classified as non-productive. Following IMGT convention, CDR3 was defined as the stretch from the second conserved V-encoded cysteine up to the conserved J-encoded phenylalanine. In an earlier analysis of some 550 of the donors, sequences lacking an unambiguous match to a single V gene segment were excluded. In an earlier analysis of approximately 550 of the donors, V segments were called functional above 56.7% productive rearrangements and were called segregating when the between-donor standard deviation exceeded 5%. A statistical classification framework was developed to diagnose cytomegalovirus status using the catalog of TCR beta chain sequences. In a later analysis, V and J genes were assigned by comparing TCR nucleotide sequences against IMGT/GENE-DB human TR gene sequences. Using the TCRdist pipeline, a later analysis assigned CDR3 sequences along with most-parsimonious VDJ recombination scenarios. In a later analysis, every TCR beta chain was defined by the combination of its CDR3 amino acid sequence and its V-gene family, and reads without a unique V-gene family were dropped. In a later analysis, 500 to 650 highly shared, low-generation-probability nucleotide sequences were removed to address suspected cross-contamination and a sequencing artifact. A later analysis calculated a clonal expansion index for each public chain from normalized within-repertoire ranks of inferred template counts. In a later analysis, generation probabilities were computed using a VDJ recombination model fitted to out-of-frame rearrangements, and the results were checked against IGoR. Hypergeometric tests were used in a later analysis to score TCR-TCR, TCR-HLA and TCR-CMV co-occurrence, with a repertoire-size bias correction applied to the TCR pairs. In a later analysis, false discovery rates were estimated by permuting HLA or CMV assignments 20 times. In a later analysis, co-occurring TCRs were grouped using DBSCAN, with TCRdist sequence similarity added in when clustering inside HLA-allele-positive subsets. Co-occurrence clustering excluded repertoires with fewer than 30,000 or more than 120,000 public chains, plus five with anomalous nucleotide sharing. TCRdb retrieved this table from immuneACCESS and kept in-frame rearrangements only. Not all clones are present; in checked studies, unresolved V genes account for under half, and no reason is known for the remainder. V and J calls and clone size are given by that table; D and trimming were obtained from the DNA. The table of this sample itemizes around 100,000 clones. The ten largest clones represent 0.45% to 0.6% of the sample.

The cohort consisted of some 670 healthy bone marrow donors. At the time of sampling, every cohort member was nominally healthy, though immune exposures that went unrecorded were likely present. The donor tested CMV seronegative and was one of the 352 seronegative cohort members. A peripheral blood sample was provided by each donor, and peripheral blood mononuclear cells were used for TCR beta sequencing. Genomic DNA was extracted from the blood cell samples with the Qiagen DNeasy Blood Extraction Kit. This clonotype was obtained from a man aged 50-59 years in good health and CMV-seronegative. The chain is assembled from TRBV6-6 and TRBJ1-2; perhaps TRBD1 is the D gene, with 6 bases matching. Sample: PBMCs. The CDR3 reads CASSTDRNYGYTF. The DNA is as follows: TGTGCCAGCAGCACGGACAGAAACTATGGCTACACCTTC.